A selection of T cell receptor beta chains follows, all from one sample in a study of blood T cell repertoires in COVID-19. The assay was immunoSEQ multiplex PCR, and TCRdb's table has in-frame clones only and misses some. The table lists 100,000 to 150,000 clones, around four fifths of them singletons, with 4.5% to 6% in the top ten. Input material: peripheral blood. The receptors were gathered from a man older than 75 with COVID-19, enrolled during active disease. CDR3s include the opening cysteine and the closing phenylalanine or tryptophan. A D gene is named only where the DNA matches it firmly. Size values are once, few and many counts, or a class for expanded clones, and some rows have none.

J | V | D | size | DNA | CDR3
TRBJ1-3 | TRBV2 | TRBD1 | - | TGTGCCAGCAGGACAGGGGGAAACACCATATATTTT | CASRTGGNTIYF
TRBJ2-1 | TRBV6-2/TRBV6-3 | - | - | TGTGCCAGCAGCAATAGCCATGAGCAGTTCTTC | CASSNSHEQFF
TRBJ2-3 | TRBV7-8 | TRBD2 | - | TGTGCCAGCAGCCCCACTAGCGGGAGGGCGGGCACAGATACGCAGTATTTT | CASSPTSGRAGTDTQYF
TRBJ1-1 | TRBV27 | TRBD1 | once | TGTGCCAGCAGTTTATCGACAGGGCAGATGGGGATGAACACTGAAGCTTTCTTT | CASSLSTGQMGMNTEAFF
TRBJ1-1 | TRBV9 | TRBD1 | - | TGTGCCAGCAGGGGGACAGGACAAACTGAAGCTTTCTTT | CASRGTGQTEAFF
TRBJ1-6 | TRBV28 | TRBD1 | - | TGTGCCAGCAGTTCTAGACCAGGACAGGGGAATTCACCCCTCCACTTT | CASSSRPGQGNSPLHF
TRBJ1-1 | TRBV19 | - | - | TGTGCCTCCGGATGGGATATGGCAGGGGAGAACACTGAAGCTTTCTTT | CASGWDMAGENTEAFF
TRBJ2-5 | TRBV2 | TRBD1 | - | TGTGCCAGCAGTGAAGAAGGACAGGGGGCAGAGACCCAGTACTTC | CASSEEGQGAETQYF
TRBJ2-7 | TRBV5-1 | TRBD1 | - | TGCGCCAGCAGCTCGGGACAGACCTACGAGCAGTACTTC | CASSSGQTYEQYF
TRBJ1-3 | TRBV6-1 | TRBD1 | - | TGTGCCAGCAGTGAAGAGACAGGGGAAAACACCATATATTTT | CASSEETGENTIYF
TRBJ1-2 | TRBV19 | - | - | TGTGCCAGTAGTTATTATCGGGGATTAGCTAACTATGGCTACACCTTC | CASSYYRGLANYGYTF
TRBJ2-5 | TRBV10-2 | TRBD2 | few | TGCGCCAGCAGTGACGGGCTAGCGGCACCCCAAGAGACCCAGTACTTC | CASSDGLAAPQETQYF
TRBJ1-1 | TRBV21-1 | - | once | TGTGCCAGCAGCCAATCAAATAAGTGTCAGATCACTGAAGCTTTCTTT | CASSQSNKCQITEAFF
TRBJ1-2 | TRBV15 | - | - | - | CATSRDVGTGAVPNTF
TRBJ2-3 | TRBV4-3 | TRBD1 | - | TGCGCCAGCAGCCAAGTTCGACAGGGGGCAAGAGATACGCAGTATTTT | CASSQVRQGARDTQYF
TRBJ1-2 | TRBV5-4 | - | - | TGTGCCAGCAGCTTGGTATCAGGCCTCCTTAACTATGGCTACACCTTC | CASSLVSGLLNYGYTF
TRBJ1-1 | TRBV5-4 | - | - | TGTGCCAGCAGCTTTGGGGCCCGGGAGGGGAACACTGAAGCTTTCTTT | CASSFGAREGNTEAFF
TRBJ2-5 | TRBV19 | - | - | TGTGCCAGTAGTATCAGGGGGGCTGGGGAGACCCAGTACTTC | CASSIRGAGETQYF
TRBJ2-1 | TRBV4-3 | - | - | TGCGCCAGCAGCCAAGATCCAAGCGGTGGCTCCTACAATGAGCAGTTCTTC | CASSQDPSGGSYNEQFF
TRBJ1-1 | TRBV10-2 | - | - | TGCGCCAGTACTGGCCCAAGACAGGCCTTCGCCCGGGTGAACACTGAAGCTTTCTTT | CASTGPRQAFARVNTEAFF
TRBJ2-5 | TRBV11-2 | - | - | TGTGCCAGCAGCTTAGGCAGGGGATTGGTAGAGACCCAGTACTTC | CASSLGRGLVETQYF
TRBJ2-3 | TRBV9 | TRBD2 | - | TGTGCCAGCAGCGTAGGCGGGGGGATTACAGATACGCAGTATTTT | CASSVGGGITDTQYF
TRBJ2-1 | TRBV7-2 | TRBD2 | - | TGTGCCAGCAGCTTAGAAGGGACTAGCGTTTTGAACTACAATGAGCAGTTCTTC | CASSLEGTSVLNYNEQFF
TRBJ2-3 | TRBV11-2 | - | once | TGTGCCAGCAGCCCCTGGCGGGATACGCAGTATTTT | CASSPWRDTQYF
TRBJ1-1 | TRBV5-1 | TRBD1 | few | TGCGCCAGCAGCCGATTAGGCGGGACAGCGAACACTGAAGCTTTCTTT | CASSRLGGTANTEAFF
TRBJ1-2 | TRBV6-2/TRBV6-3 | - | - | TGTGCCAGCAGTACCACAGGTTACTATGGCTACACCTTC | CASSTTGYYGYTF
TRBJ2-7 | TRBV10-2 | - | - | TGCGCCAGCAGTGAGTTGTGGGACACCCGCCACGAGCAGTACTTC | CASSELWDTRHEQYF
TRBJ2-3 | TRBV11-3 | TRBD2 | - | TGTGCCAGCAGCTTAGGGACTAGCGGCCGCACAGATACGCAGTATTTT | CASSLGTSGRTDTQYF
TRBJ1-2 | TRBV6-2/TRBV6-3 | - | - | TGTGCCAGCAGTTACTATACAGGCGGCTACACCTTC | CASSYYTGGYTF
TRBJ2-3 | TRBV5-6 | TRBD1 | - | TGTGCCAGCAGGCGAGACAGGGTGCAGTATTTT | CASRRDRVQYF
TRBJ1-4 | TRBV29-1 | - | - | TGCAGCGTAACACAGGAAAGGGATGAAAAACTGTTTTTT | CSVTQERDEKLFF
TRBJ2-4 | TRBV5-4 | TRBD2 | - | TGTGCCAGCAGCTTGACTAGCGGGACGAGGGACATTCAGTACTTC | CASSLTSGTRDIQYF
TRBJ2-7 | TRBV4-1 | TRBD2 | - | TGCGCCAGCAGCCCCGACTCTGCGGGAGGGGAGCAGTACTTC | CASSPDSAGGEQYF
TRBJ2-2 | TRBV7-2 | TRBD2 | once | TGTGCCAGCAGCTGGGGACTAGCGGGTACAACCGGGGAGCTGTTTTTT | CASSWGLAGTTGELFF
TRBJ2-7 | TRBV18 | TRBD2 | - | TGTGCCAGCTCACCAACGGGAGGACCCTACGAGCAGTACTTC | CASSPTGGPYEQYF
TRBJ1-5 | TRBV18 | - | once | TGTGCCAGCTCACCGATCGGGGGGACCCAGCATTTT | CASSPIGGTQHF
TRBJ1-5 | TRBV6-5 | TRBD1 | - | TGTGCCAGCAGTCAGGGGGCGCCGAGCAATCAGCCCCAGCATTTT | CASSQGAPSNQPQHF
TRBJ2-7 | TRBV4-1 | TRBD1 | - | TGCGCCAGCAGCCCGGGACAGGGAACATACGAGCAGTACTTC | CASSPGQGTYEQYF
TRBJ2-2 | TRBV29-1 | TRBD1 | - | TGCAGCGTTGACGTCGGGACAGGGGTCACCGGGGAGCTGTTTTTT | CSVDVGTGVTGELFF
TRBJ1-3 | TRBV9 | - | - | TGTGCCAGCAGCGTAGCTACGGCGGGGCCTGGAAACACCATATATTTT | CASSVATAGPGNTIYF
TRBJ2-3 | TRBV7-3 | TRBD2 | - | TGTGCCAGCAGCTTAACTCTCCCCGGGACTAGCGGGAGTGGAGATACGCAGTATTTT | CASSLTLPGTSGSGDTQYF
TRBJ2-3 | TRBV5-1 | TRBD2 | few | TGCGCCAGCAGCTTGGCTAGCGGGAGTGGTGCAGATACGCAGTATTTT | CASSLASGSGADTQYF
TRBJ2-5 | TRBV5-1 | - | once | TGCGCCAGCAGAGCCGTTGGAGGCCGAGAGACCCAGTACTTC | CASRAVGGRETQYF
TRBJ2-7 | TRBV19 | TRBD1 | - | TGTGCCAGTACCCCCCGGGACAGGGTCAACGAGCAGTACTTC | CASTPRDRVNEQYF
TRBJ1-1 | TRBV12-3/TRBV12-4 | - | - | TGTGCCAGCAACCTAAGGGGCGCCACTGAAGCTTTCTTT | CASNLRGATEAFF
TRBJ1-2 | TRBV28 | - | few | TGTGCCAGCAGTCTACGGGTTAACTATGGCTACACCTTC | CASSLRVNYGYTF
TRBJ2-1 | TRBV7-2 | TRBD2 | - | TGTGCCAGCAGCCCCCGCCTACGACTAGCGGGAGCCCCGCCCGGTGAGCAGTTCTTC | CASSPRLRLAGAPPGEQFF
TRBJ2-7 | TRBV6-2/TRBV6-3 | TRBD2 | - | TGTGCCAGCAGTTACGGTCCTCGGGAGGGCTACGAGCAGTACTTC | CASSYGPREGYEQYF
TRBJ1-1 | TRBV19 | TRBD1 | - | TGTGCCAGTAGTACCTCAGGGACAGGTGAGACTTTCTTT | CASSTSGTGETFF
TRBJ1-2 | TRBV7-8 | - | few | TGTGCCAGCAGCTTCTTCGAACTCCCGGGGGGCACGGGTGGCTACACCTTC | CASSFFELPGGTGGYTF
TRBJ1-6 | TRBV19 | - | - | TGTGCCAGTAGTATTGTGGGACTATATAATTCACCCCTCCACTTT | CASSIVGLYNSPLHF
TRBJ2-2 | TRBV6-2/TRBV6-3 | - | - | TGTGCCAGCAGTTACCCCAGTACAACCGGGGAGCTGTTTTTT | CASSYPSTTGELFF
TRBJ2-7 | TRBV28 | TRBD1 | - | TGTGCCAGCAGTTCCCCGGGACAGGGGGGCTACGAGCAGTACTTC | CASSSPGQGGYEQYF